This T cell receptor (beta chain) came from a study of identical twins. Study-level results: Whereas memory repertoires showed no such difference, abundant cord blood beta clonotypes carried fewer insertions.

A single record per CDR3 protein comes from TCRdb applying MiXCR to the 5' RACE reads. The sample includes under 450,000 distinct CDR3 sequences, less than 20% seen only once; the top ten take 9% to 15%. Germline V gives CDR1 SEHNR, CDR2 FQNEAQ (reference sequence). The CDR3 covers 16 residues. Trimming took 3 bases from V and 0 from J; bases not matched to a gene: 3. This clonotype was seen a few times. Antigen unknown. This TCR came from a man in his fifties or sixties in good health. V is TRBV7-9 and J is TRBJ2-1; 9 bases are shared with TRBD2. Sample: naive T cells sorted from blood. The CDR3 bases are TGTGCCAGCAGCTTGGGTAGCGGGAGCTCCTACAATGAGCAGTTCTTC. It encodes CASSLGSGSSYNEQFF. Full variable domain (outside the CDR3, taken from reference TRBV7-9 and TRBJ2-1): DTGVSQNPRHKITKRGQNVTFRCDPISEHNRLYWYRQTLGQGPEFLTYFQNEAQLEKSRLLSDRFSAERPKGSFSTLEIQRTEQGDSAMYLCASSLGSGSSYNEQFFGPGTRLTVL.